These T cell receptor beta chains were read from a single sample in a study of blood T cell repertoires in COVID-19. Sequencing used immunoSEQ multiplex PCR; TCRdb keeps in-frame clones, though not all of them. The sample holds fewer than 350,000 clones, over 75% seen once. Sequenced input: peripheral blood. These receptors were taken from a man aged 18 to 29 with active or convalescent COVID-19. CDR3s include the opening cysteine and the closing phenylalanine or tryptophan. Each record gives: V gene, CDR3 length, J gene, D gene, CDR3 DNA, CDR3 protein. D genes are given only for firm matches.

v_call: TRBV10-1
cdr3_length: 15
j_call: TRBJ2-1
d_call: TRBD2
cdr3_nt: TGCGCCAGCAGTGAAGGGACTAGCGGATACAATGAGCAGTTCTTC
cdr3_aa: CASSEGTSGYNEQFF

v_call: TRBV5-1
cdr3_length: 15
j_call: TRBJ2-5
d_call: NA
cdr3_nt: TGCGCCAGCAGCTTCGACGGGACTGACCAAGAGACCCAGTACTTC
cdr3_aa: CASSFDGTDQETQYF

v_call: TRBV5-1
cdr3_length: 14
j_call: TRBJ2-3
d_call: TRBD1
cdr3_nt: TGCGCCAGCAGCCCTGGACAGGGGTATGATACGCAGTATTTT
cdr3_aa: CASSPGQGYDTQYF

v_call: TRBV11-2
cdr3_length: 14
j_call: TRBJ2-7
d_call: NA
cdr3_nt: TGTGCCAGCAGCTTAGGTTCGGTCCTAGGAGAGCAGTACTTC
cdr3_aa: CASSLGSVLGEQYF

v_call: TRBV6-5
cdr3_length: 16
j_call: TRBJ2-3
d_call: NA
cdr3_nt: TGTGCCAGCAGTTACCCAGGGGGGCCTAGCACAGATACGCAGTATTTT
cdr3_aa: CASSYPGGPSTDTQYF

v_call: TRBV18
cdr3_length: 15
j_call: TRBJ2-7
d_call: TRBD1
cdr3_nt: TGTGCCAGCTCACCAGGGACAGGGGACGTCTACGAGCAGTACTTC
cdr3_aa: CASSPGTGDVYEQYF

v_call: TRBV7-9
cdr3_length: 16
j_call: TRBJ2-1
d_call: NA
cdr3_nt: TGTGCCAGCAGCTTAGCGTACACAGTGGACTACAATGAGCAGTTCTTC
cdr3_aa: CASSLAYTVDYNEQFF

v_call: TRBV27
cdr3_length: 15
j_call: TRBJ2-7
d_call: NA
cdr3_nt: TGTGCCAGCAGCTCCGGTTGGGCAGGCCCCTACGAGCAGTACTTC
cdr3_aa: CASSSGWAGPYEQYF

v_call: TRBV7-9
cdr3_length: 13
j_call: TRBJ1-4
d_call: NA
cdr3_nt: TGTGCCAGCAGCTTAGGGTCTCAGGAAAAACTGTTTTTT
cdr3_aa: CASSLGSQEKLFF

v_call: TRBV18
cdr3_length: 13
j_call: TRBJ1-2
d_call: NA
cdr3_nt: TGTGCCAGCTCAGCGGACAGAGACTATGGCTACACCTTC
cdr3_aa: CASSADRDYGYTF

v_call: TRBV19
cdr3_length: 16
j_call: TRBJ1-1
d_call: TRBD1
cdr3_nt: TGTGCCAGTAGTCCGAGACAGGGGTCCTTGAACACTGAAGCTTTCTTT
cdr3_aa: CASSPRQGSLNTEAFF

v_call: TRBV11-2
cdr3_length: 15
j_call: TRBJ1-5
d_call: TRBD1
cdr3_nt: TGTGCCAGCAGCTTAGGGACAGGGGTAAATCAGCCCCAGCATTTT
cdr3_aa: CASSLGTGVNQPQHF

v_call: TRBV7-9
cdr3_length: 14
j_call: TRBJ2-7
d_call: TRBD1
cdr3_nt: TGTGCCAGCAGCCCCCGGGACAGTCACTACGAGCAGTACTTC
cdr3_aa: CASSPRDSHYEQYF